These 15 T cell receptor beta chains were sequenced from one sample in a study of blood T cell repertoires in COVID-19. Method: immunoSEQ multiplex PCR; TCRdb's copy keeps in-frame clones and lacks some. The table lists about 120,000 clones, 87% of them singletons. The sequencing sample was made of peripheral blood. Every receptor here comes from a human donor in a cohort sampled during active COVID-19.

The V call is TRBV6-1, the J call TRBJ1-5; TRBD1 might be the D (6 bases). Germline V gene lookup returns CDR1 MNHNS and CDR2 SASEGT. There are 14 residues in the CDR3. V lost 1 base, J lost 4 bases, and 8 bases lay in between. The CDR3 spells CASSEDRANQPQHF. The CDR3 DNA follows: TGTGCCAGCAGTGAAGACAGGGCGAATCAGCCCCAGCATTTT.

V is TRBV25-1 and J is TRBJ2-1; 14 bases match TRBD2. In germline, CDR1 is MGHDK, CDR2 SYGVNS. The J segment lost 8 bases and the V segment lost 3 bases, leaving 6 bases of the junction unmatched. CDR3 length: 16 residues. Here the CDR3 reads CASSDKTSGRGDEQFF. In DNA, the CDR3 is TGTGCCAGCAGTGACAAGACTAGCGGGAGGGGGGATGAGCAGTTCTTC.

This clone was observed a few times. The chain uses TRBV19 and TRBJ1-5; TRBD1 might be the D (6 bases). Deletions cut 5 bases from V and 3 bases from J, with 17 bases between. The V gene's germline CDR1 is LNHDA and CDR2 SQIVND (reference sequence). This CDR3 region has 16 residues. The CDR3, as DNA: TGTGCCAGTAGTGGGGGGGGCAGGACATACAATCAGCCCCAGCATTTT. It codes for CASSGGGRTYNQPQHF.

This rearrangement joins TRBV3-1 (or the pseudogene TRBV3-2) to TRBJ2-3; D is possibly TRBD1 (6 bases). CDR1 is LGHDT and CDR2 is YNNKEL in the germline V gene (reference sequence). The CDR3 covers 16 residues. Trimming shortened V by 0 bases and J by 2 bases, and 12 bases separated the two germline ends. CDR3 residues: CASSQDNRETTDTQYF. The CDR3 nucleotides are TGTGCCAGCAGCCAAGATAACAGGGAGACCACAGATACGCAGTATTTT.

This clone was seen just once. This chain links TRBV7-2 with TRBJ1-3, with TRBD1 matching 7 bases. CDR1 SGHTA and CDR2 FQGNSA come from the germline V gene. CDR3 size: 16 residues. Losses at the gene ends were 1 base for V and 4 bases for J; bases not matched to a gene: 7. The CDR3 bases are TGTGCCAGCAGCTTAGGCAAGGGGGCGCGGGGAAACACCATATATTTT. Its translation: CASSLGKGARGNTIYF.

The chain uses TRBV28 and TRBJ1-2; 7 bases are shared with TRBD1. This CDR3 spans 14 amino acids. Germline CDR1 and CDR2: MDHEN and SYDVKM. Losses at the gene ends were 6 bases for V and 5 bases for J; bases not matched to a gene: 9. DNA for the CDR3: TGTGCCAGCAGAACCAACCGGGACAGATATGGCTACACCTTC. The encoded protein is CASRTNRDRYGYTF.

The chain combines TRBV5-6 with TRBJ1-3, with D possibly TRBD1 on 6 matching bases. V lost 4 bases, J lost 4 bases, and 18 bases lay in between. This CDR3 region has 16 residues. Germline lookup yields CDR1 SGHDT and CDR2 YYEEEE. The CDR3 region is CASSPLGTPSGNTIYF. For the CDR3, the DNA is TGTGCCAGCAGCCCACTTGGGACACCGAGCGGAAACACCATATATTTT.

The chain links TRBV28 to TRBJ2-7; 8 bases match TRBD1. V lost 7 bases, J lost 0 bases, and 8 bases stayed unmatched. The germline gives CDR1 MDHEN, CDR2 SYDVKM. This CDR3 spans 15 amino acids. The CDR3 here is CASTPRDRSSYEQYF. DNA of the CDR3: TGTGCCAGCACCCCCCGGGACAGGAGCTCCTACGAGCAGTACTTC.

This clone turned up a few times. This sequence joins TRBV30 and TRBJ1-6; 8 bases agree with TRBD1. Germline V gene sequence: CDR1 GTSNPN, CDR2 SVGIG (reference sequence). The CDR3 is made up of 14 amino acids. V lost 1 base and J lost 11; bases outside the gene matches: 7. The CDR3 sequence is CAWSEGQAPTPLHF. For the CDR3, the DNA is TGTGCCTGGAGTGAGGGACAGGCTCCGACACCCCTCCACTTT.

The chain combines TRBV11-2 with TRBJ2-2, with 7 bases matching TRBD2. The CDR3 is 15 residues long. Trimming removed 2 bases from V and 3 bases from J; junction bases left unmatched: 3. Germline lookup yields CDR1 SGHAT and CDR2 FQNNGV. The CDR3 here is CASSLFAGDTGELFF. CDR3 sequence (DNA): TGTGCCAGCAGCTTATTCGCGGGGGACACCGGGGAGCTGTTTTTT.

This chain uses TRBV11-3 with TRBJ2-5, with TRBD2 identical over 15 bases. The CDR3 sequence is 17 residues long. Germline V gives CDR1 SGHNT, CDR2 YENEEA. V lost 1 base and J lost 4; bases outside the gene matches: 4. The CDR3 nucleotides read TGTGCCAGCAGCTTAGGGGGACTAGCGGGAGGCTTAGAGACCCAGTACTTC. This sequence encodes CASSLGGLAGGLETQYF.

V and J are TRBV29-1 and TRBJ2-1, with 11 nucleotides matching TRBD2. The V gene end was trimmed by 4 bases and the J gene end by 7 bases; junction bases not matched to a gene: 3. From germline, CDR1 is SQVTM and CDR2 ANQGSEA. The CDR3 has 13 amino acids. CDR3: CSVVRLAGNEQFF. CDR3 DNA sequence: TGCAGCGTTGTCCGACTAGCGGGGAATGAGCAGTTCTTC.

This chain connects TRBV18 to TRBJ2-2; 9 nucleotides match TRBD2. The V segment lost 4 bases and the J segment 1 base; nucleotides outside the gene matches: 1. This CDR3 region has 15 residues. Germline V gene lookup returns CDR1 KGHSH and CDR2 LQKENI. CDR3 in DNA: TGTGCCAGCTCACAGACTAGCGGGAACACCGGGGAGCTGTTTTTT. Amino acid sequence: CASSQTSGNTGELFF.

The chain links TRBV6-4 to TRBJ2-7; D not certain. This CDR3 is built from 14 residues. V lost 9 bases to trimming and J lost 1 base, with 16 bases between them. The V gene's germline CDR1 is MRHNA and CDR2 SNTAGT. The CDR3 bases are TGTGCCAGGGCCCCACGCAACCATTCCTACGAGCAGTACTTC. It is translated as CARAPRNHSYEQYF.

This clone occurred a few times. CDR3 nucleotide sequence: TGTGCCAGCAGTAACAGGGGGCCGTCACCCCTCCACTTT. As protein: CASSNRGPSPLHF. The genes are TRBV6-5 and TRBJ1-6; 9 nucleotides line up with TRBD1. CDR1 and CDR2 (germline): MNHEY, SVGAGI. V lost 5 bases and J lost 10; bases outside the gene matches: 3. The length of the CDR3 is 13 residues.